The 23 T cell receptor beta chains below come from one sample, sequenced in a study of OX40 agonist ivuxolimab in advanced cancers. Only in-frame clones appear in the TCRdb table, and some are missing; sequencing was by immunoSEQ multiplex PCR. The table shows 35,000 or so clones, with roughly 82% occurring only once. The starting material was CD4+ or CD8+ T cells sorted from blood, obtained in a trial of the OX40 agonist ivuxolimab. The receptors derive from an adult with an advanced solid tumor such as melanoma, head and neck, liver or kidney cancer.

The chain has TRBV7-9 and TRBJ2-2; D is perhaps TRBD1 (6 bases). Germline CDR1 SEHNR, CDR2 FQNEAQ (reference sequence). Between the trimmed V and J ends, which lost 10 bases and 0 bases, there was a span of 12 bases. The CDR3 has 14 amino acids. CDR3 bases: TGTGCCACCCTAGACAGGACGAACACCGGGGAGCTGTTTTTT. Translated: CATLDRTNTGELFF.

This chain links TRBV14 with TRBJ2-1, with 14 bases lining up with TRBD2. This CDR3 spans 15 amino acids. Germline V gives CDR1 SGHDN, CDR2 FVKESK. The ends lost 2 bases at V and 15 bases at J; junction bases unmatched: 9. This CDR3 is CASSQIGTSGGSMFF. CDR3 nucleotide sequence: TGTGCCAGCAGCCAAATCGGGACTAGCGGGGGCAGTATGTTCTTC.

The CDR3 DNA reads TGTGCCAGCAGCGGGGGACAGGACCACTTCACAGATACGCAGTATTTT. It yields the protein CASSGGQDHFTDTQYF. The chain links TRBV9 to TRBJ2-3; 8 nucleotides line up with TRBD1. Germline values: CDR1 SGDLS, CDR2 YYNGEE. CDR3 size: 16 residues. V shed 3 bases, J shed 2 bases, and the junction held 8 bases outside the gene matches.

CDR3 amino acids: CASSLTANTEAFF. DNA of the CDR3: TGTGCCAGCAGCTTAACAGCGAACACTGAAGCTTTCTTT. The genes are TRBV11-3 and TRBJ1-1; D unresolved. Trimming removed 2 bases at V and 1 base at J, with 5 bases between. CDR3 size: 13 residues. Germline CDR1 reads SGHNT; CDR2 reads YENEEA. The whole variable domain, filled in from reference TRBV11-3 and TRBJ1-1, reads EAGVVQSPRYKIIEKKQPVAFWCNPISGHNTLYWYLQNLGQGPELLIRYENEEAVDDSQLPKDRFSAERLKGVDSTLKIQPAELGDSAVYLCASSLTANTEAFFGQGTRLTVV.

This clone was recorded once. The rearrangement uses TRBV5-1 and TRBJ1-1, with D unresolved. V was trimmed by 3 bases and J by 4 bases, leaving 10 bases between them. CDR1 and CDR2 from the germline V gene are SGHRS and YFSETQ. The CDR3 contains 13 residues. The CDR3: CASSSVVGTEAFF. CDR3 in DNA: TGCGCCAGCAGCTCGGTAGTGGGCACTGAAGCTTTCTTT. The full variable domain, in which reference TRBV5-1 and TRBJ1-1 provide the parts outside the CDR3, is KAGVTQTPRYLIKTRGQQVTLSCSPISGHRSVSWYQQTPGQGLQFLFEYFSETQRNKGNFPGRFSGRQFSNSRSEMNVSTLELGDSALYLCASSSVVGTEAFFGQGTRLTVV.

V gene TRBV27 combines with J gene TRBJ1-5; weak D call: TRBD1 (6 bases). V was shortened by 7 bases and J by 4 bases, with 11 bases between the two germline ends. Germline CDR1 and CDR2: MNHEY and SMNVEV (reference sequence). The CDR3 runs to 13 residues. The CDR3 nucleotides read TGTGCCAGCAAGTACAGGGCAAATCAGCCCCAGCATTTT. It yields the protein CASKYRANQPQHF.

V and J are TRBV9 and TRBJ1-6, with D tentatively TRBD1 (6 bases). There are 17 residues in the CDR3. V was clipped by 0 bases and J by 5 bases, with 15 bases between them. The V gene's germline CDR1 is SGDLS and CDR2 YYNGEE. The CDR3 loop reads CASSVDWGARDNSPLHF. CDR3 coding DNA: TGTGCCAGCAGCGTAGATTGGGGGGCGCGCGATAATTCACCCCTCCACTTT. The full variable domain, in which reference TRBV9 and TRBJ1-6 provide the parts outside the CDR3, is DSGVTQTPKHLITATGQRVTLRCSPRSGDLSVYWYQQSLDQGLQFLIQYYNGEERAKGNILERFSAQQFPDLHSELNLSSLELGDSALYFCASSVDWGARDNSPLHFGNGTRLTVT.

This clone has only one observation. The J gene is TRBJ1-5, the V gene TRBV27, with TRBD1 identical over 9 bases. The germline gives CDR1 MNHEY, CDR2 SMNVEV (reference sequence). The CDR3 runs 16 residues. Trimming cost V 8 bases and J 7 bases; bases outside gene matches: 15. Written as DNA, the CDR3 is TGTGCCAGCGCCCCAGGGGACAGGGAGTTCTGGCAGCCCCAGCATTTT. Translating gives CASAPGDREFWQPQHF.

The chain combines TRBV10-1 with TRBJ2-2; 13 nucleotides agree with TRBD2. This CDR3 region has 17 residues. J was trimmed by 3 bases and V by 8 bases; bases with no gene match: 9. CDR1 WNHNN and CDR2 SYGVQD come from the germline V gene (reference sequence). This CDR3 reads CASSEILAGGHTGELFF. The CDR3, as DNA: TGCGCCAGCTCCGAAATACTAGCGGGGGGGCACACCGGGGAGCTGTTTTTT.

This sequence joins TRBV6-4 and TRBJ2-1; 11 bases are shared with TRBD2. The trim removed 6 bases at V and 16 bases at J, leaving 14 bases unmatched. The length of the CDR3 is 14 residues. CDR1 is MRHNA and CDR2 is SNTAGT in the germline V gene. CDR3 amino acids: CASRPLAGVPPSFF. The CDR3, as DNA: TGTGCCAGCAGACCACTAGCGGGGGTCCCTCCCTCTTTCTTC.

The chain is built from TRBV7-3 and TRBJ2-1; TRBD2 matches at 9 bases. This CDR3 spans 20 amino acids. Losses at the gene ends were 2 bases for V and 0 bases for J; bases not matched to a gene: 14. The germline V gene encodes CDR1 SGHTA and CDR2 FQGTGA. The CDR3: CASSLGVRLAGRSSYNEQFF. The CDR3 nucleotides read TGTGCCAGCAGCTTAGGGGTGCGTCTAGCGGGGCGTAGCTCCTACAATGAGCAGTTCTTC.

This clone was picked up one time. The rearrangement uses TRBV10-3 and TRBJ2-2; D is uncertain. Germline assignment: CDR1 ENHRY and CDR2 SYGVKD. This CDR3 spans 15 amino acids. Trimming left V 5 bases short and J 0 bases short, with 10 bases between. CDR3 nucleotides: TGTGCCATCAGTTCCGGGTTCGCGAACACCGGGGAGCTGTTTTTT. Protein: CAISSGFANTGELFF.

This clone has a handful of counts. The V and J genes are TRBV5-1 and TRBJ1-5, with no clear D. The germline V gene encodes CDR1 SGHRS and CDR2 YFSETQ. V was trimmed by 3 bases and J by 0 bases, leaving 4 bases between them. The CDR3 is 13 residues long. This CDR3 reads CASSYYSNQPQHF. The CDR3 nucleotides are TGCGCCAGCAGCTATTATAGCAATCAGCCCCAGCATTTT.

This clone was seen a few times. This rearrangement joins TRBV5-1 to TRBJ2-2, with 10 bases fitting TRBD2. Trimming cost V 4 bases and J 1 base; bases outside gene matches: 4. This CDR3 comprises 16 residues. Germline V gene lookup returns CDR1 SGHRS and CDR2 YFSETQ. The CDR3: CASSTGLARNTGELFF. The DNA for the CDR3 is TGCGCCAGCAGCACGGGACTAGCGAGGAACACCGGGGAGCTGTTTTTT.

This CDR3 is CASSVSDFSGNTIYF. In nucleotides, the CDR3 is TGTGCCAGCAGCGTTTCCGACTTCTCTGGAAACACCATATATTTT. The V and J genes are TRBV9 and TRBJ1-3, with D uncertain. V was clipped by 2 bases and J by 0 bases, with 9 bases between them. This CDR3 contains 15 residues. Germline loops: CDR1 SGDLS, CDR2 YYNGEE.

The chain recombines TRBV7-6 with TRBJ2-7; 7 nucleotides agree with TRBD2. Germline values: CDR1 SGHVS, CDR2 FNYEAQ. With V trimmed by 5 bases and J by 6 bases, 7 bases remained unmatched. CDR3 length equals 13 residues. CDR3 loop: CASSPGGYAEQYF. The CDR3 nucleotides read TGTGCCAGCAGCCCCGGGGGGTACGCCGAGCAGTACTTC.

DNA for the CDR3: TGCGCCAGCAGCTTGTCCAGGGGCGGTAATGAAAAACTGTTTTTT. Protein sequence: CASSLSRGGNEKLFF. The chain employs TRBV5-1 and TRBJ1-4, with D possibly TRBD1 on 6 matching bases. Trimming shortened V by 1 base and J by 4 bases, and 11 bases separated the two germline ends. The CDR3 has 15 amino acids. The germline gives CDR1 SGHRS, CDR2 YFSETQ.

The J gene is TRBJ1-6, the V gene TRBV5-8; D unclear. Trimming shortened V by 4 bases and J by 10 bases, and 9 bases separated the two germline ends. The CDR3 is 12 amino acids. Germline lookup yields CDR1 SGHTS and CDR2 YDEGEE. The DNA of the CDR3 is TGTGCCAGCAGCATCGGGCGCTCACCCCTCCACTTT. As protein: CASSIGRSPLHF.

This sequence joins TRBV7-2 and TRBJ2-1; possibly TRBD1 for D (6 bases). Looked up from germline, CDR1 is SGHTA and CDR2 is FQGNSA. Trimming took off 1 base at V and 4 bases at J, with 8 bases between the two ends. The CDR3 sequence is 14 residues long. Written as DNA, the CDR3 is TGTGCCAGCAGCTTAGGGACAGATTACAATGAGCAGTTCTTC. As protein: CASSLGTDYNEQFF.

The chain is built from TRBV30 and TRBJ1-3; no firm D call. The length of the CDR3 is 13 residues. Between the trimmed V and J ends, which lost 5 bases and 0 bases, there was a span of 8 bases. Germline V gene sequence: CDR1 GTSNPN, CDR2 SVGIG (reference sequence). The CDR3 DNA reads as TGTGCCTGGTTGACCATCTCTGGAAACACCATATATTTT. As protein: CAWLTISGNTIYF.

The chain links TRBV5-6 to TRBJ2-4, with 12 bases that match TRBD1. V was clipped by 4 bases and J by 11 bases; unmatched bases: 10. CDR1 and CDR2 from the germline V gene are SGHDT and YYEEEE. The CDR3 is 15 amino acids. This CDR3 reads CASSHAGTGGRVQYF. The DNA for the CDR3 is TGTGCCAGCAGCCACGCTGGGACAGGGGGCCGCGTTCAGTACTTC.

This chain uses TRBV5-1 with TRBJ1-2; maybe TRBD1 (5 bases). The CDR3 runs 13 residues. V was clipped by 1 base and J by 2 bases, with 6 bases between them. Germline CDR1 and CDR2: SGHRS and YFSETQ. The CDR3 DNA reads as TGCGCCAGCAGCTTGTGGGACAACTATGGCTACACCTTC. Protein product: CASSLWDNYGYTF.

The CDR3 coding sequence is TGTGCCAGCAGCTTGGGGGCGGGACAGGGTTTACTAGCCTACGAGCAGTACTTC. It codes for CASSLGAGQGLLAYEQYF. This chain joins TRBV7-8 and TRBJ2-7; the match to TRBD1 covers 9 bases. CDR3 length: 18 residues. From germline, CDR1 is SGHVS and CDR2 FQNEAQ. J lost 2 bases, V lost 3 bases, and 14 bases had no gene match.